The 12 T cell receptor beta chains given below trace back to one sample, sequenced in a study of blood T cell repertoires in COVID-19. Sequencing used immunoSEQ multiplex PCR; TCRdb keeps in-frame clones, though not all of them. The repertoire consists of 180,000 or so clones, with around 86% occurring once and the leading ten covering about 5.6%. The sequenced sample consisted of PBMCs or T cells enriched from blood (not recorded which). The source is a man aged 35-49 years with acute COVID-19.

In its sample, this clone was seen a few times. The chain has TRBV25-1 and TRBJ2-7; D unclear. Per the germline V gene, CDR1 is MGHDK and CDR2 is SYGVNS. V was pared by 3 bases and J by 6 bases, with 3 bases between. There are 10 residues in the CDR3. The CDR3 is CASSDIEQYF. The CDR3 DNA follows: TGTGCCAGCAGTGACATCGAGCAGTACTTC.

The chain has TRBV18 and TRBJ1-2, with D unresolved. Trimming pared 0 bases from V and 6 bases from J, leaving 11 bases between. Per germline, CDR1 KGHSH and CDR2 LQKENI. This CDR3 has 14 amino acids. The CDR3 DNA reads TGTGCCAGCTCACCACCTCTAGGAGCCAATGGCTACACCTTC. Its translation is CASSPPLGANGYTF.

This chain joins TRBV28 and TRBJ1-2; possibly TRBD1 for D (6 bases). Germline CDR1 is MDHEN and CDR2 is SYDVKM. This CDR3 region has 14 residues. V lost 6 bases and J lost 4, with 15 bases in between. CDR3 loop: CASRPTGTSYGYTF. The CDR3 DNA reads TGTGCCAGCAGACCTACTGGGACATCCTATGGCTACACCTTC.

The CDR3 DNA is TGTGCCAGCGAAAGCGGGAGGCCGAACAATGAGCAGTTCTTC. Translated, it gives CASESGRPNNEQFF. V usage is TRBV5-4 and J usage is TRBJ2-1; 9 bases map to TRBD2. Per the germline V gene, CDR1 is SGHNT and CDR2 is YYREEE (reference sequence). J was trimmed by 5 bases and V by 7 bases; bases with no gene match: 7. The CDR3 loop spans 14 amino acids.

This clone was found once. The V gene is TRBV10-2, the J gene TRBJ2-7, with 11 bases lining up with TRBD1. J lost 1 base, V lost 9 bases, and 8 bases had no gene match. Germline CDR1 WSHSY, CDR2 SAAADI. The CDR3 is 15 residues long. CDR3 DNA: TGCGCCAGTGACGGGACAGGGGGAATATCCTACGAGCAGTACTTC. Translation gives CASDGTGGISYEQYF.

J is TRBJ2-7 and V is TRBV24-1; 10 nucleotides match TRBD1. The CDR3 is 16 amino acids. Per the germline V gene, CDR1 is KGHDR and CDR2 is SFDVKD. V trimming: 5 bases; J trimming: 2 bases; junction bases outside the gene matches: 8. CDR3 bases: TGTGCCACCAGTGGATTTGACGGGACAGGGGCCTACGAGCAGTACTTC. Its protein product is CATSGFDGTGAYEQYF.

This clone is a singleton in its sample. The J gene is TRBJ2-7, the V gene TRBV5-1; possible D gene TRBD1, 6 bases. Germline CDR1 reads SGHRS; CDR2 reads YFSETQ. The CDR3 is 17 amino acids. Trimming removed 1 base from V and 1 base from J, with 18 bases in between. The CDR3 DNA reads as TGCGCCAGCAGCTTGACAGGGAGAAGATTAGTTTCCTACGAGCAGTACTTC. It is translated as CASSLTGRRLVSYEQYF.

This clone came up a few times. The chain is built from TRBV24-1 and TRBJ1-2; TRBD1 agrees at 8 bases. CDR3 length: 14 amino acids. V lost 4 bases and J lost 7; bases outside the gene matches: 7. Germline V gene data show CDR1 as KGHDR and CDR2 as SFDVKD. The CDR3 sequence: CATSEETGVSGYTF. DNA for the CDR3: TGTGCCACCAGTGAAGAGACAGGGGTCTCTGGCTACACCTTC.

A single count supports this clone. The V gene is TRBV2, the J gene TRBJ2-6, with 10 bases matching TRBD1. Trimming at V came to 7 bases and at J to 0 bases, leaving 3 bases not matched to a gene. Germline V lookup: CDR1 SNHLY, CDR2 FYNNEI. The CDR3 has 16 amino acids. The CDR3 loop is CASKGDRGSGANVLTF. CDR3 nucleotides: TGTGCCAGCAAGGGGGACAGGGGCTCTGGGGCCAACGTCCTGACTTTC.

The CDR3 loop reads CASQRQGVRLNEQFF. The CDR3 coding sequence is TGTGCCAGTCAAAGACAGGGAGTTCGTTTGAATGAGCAGTTCTTC. The chain uses TRBV19 and TRBJ2-1, with TRBD1 identical over 7 bases. The germline CDR1 and CDR2 sequences are LNHDA and SQIVND (reference sequence). V shed 8 bases and J 7 bases; nucleotides not matched to a gene: 14. There are 15 residues in the CDR3.

The chain couples TRBV28 to TRBJ1-1; TRBD1 might be the D (5 bases). V lost 3 bases, J lost 4 bases, and 9 bases lay in between. The CDR3 spans 13 residues. Germline CDR1 is MDHEN and CDR2 is SYDVKM. Here the CDR3 DNA reads TGTGCCAGCAGTTTCCCTAGGGGCACTGAAGCTTTCTTT. It is translated as CASSFPRGTEAFF.

V is TRBV11-2 and J is TRBJ1-3; a possible D gene is TRBD1 (5 bases). There are 16 residues in the CDR3. Trimming removed 1 base at V and 2 bases at J, with 12 bases between. CDR1 and CDR2 from the germline V gene are SGHAT and FQNNGV. Here the CDR3 DNA reads TGTGCCAGCAGCTTAGTCGGGGGTGGCCCTGGAAACACCATATATTTT. Translated, it gives CASSLVGGGPGNTIYF.